This is a list of T cell receptor beta chains from one sample in a study of post-analysis software for immune sequencing data. Using its own MiXCR run on the PCR reads, TCRdb lists one record per CDR3 protein. Of around 500,000 distinct CDR3 sequences in the sample, approximately 31% were seen once. Specimen: blood. Every receptor here comes from a girl younger than 18 with multiple sclerosis. CDR3s include the opening cysteine and the closing phenylalanine or tryptophan. Each record gives: D gene, V gene, J gene, clone size, CDR3 DNA, CDR3 protein. A D gene is named only where the DNA matches it firmly. For some rows the clone size is stated as once, few or many, or as a class when expanded; others skip it.

D: TRBD1
V: TRBV5-1
J: TRBJ2-3
size: few
DNA: TGCGCCAGCAGCTTGGCGGGACAGGGCCTAAGAGATACGCAGTATTTT
CDR3: CASSLAGQGLRDTQYF

D: NA
V: TRBV3-1
J: TRBJ2-1
size: NA
DNA: TGTGCCAGCAGCCAAGGGGTCGGGGTTGGTGAGCAGTTCTTC
CDR3: CASSQGVGVGEQFF

D: TRBD1
V: TRBV7-9
J: TRBJ2-7
size: NA
DNA: TGTGCCAGCAGTCTGGGGACAGGGAAGGGGGGCTACGAGCAGTACTTC
CDR3: CASSLGTGKGGYEQYF

D: TRBD2
V: TRBV18
J: TRBJ2-5
size: NA
DNA: TGTGCCAGCTCACCAATGGGACTACTGTACCAAGAGACCCAGTACTTC
CDR3: CASSPMGLLYQETQYF

D: NA
V: TRBV11-2
J: TRBJ2-7
size: NA
DNA: TGTGCCAGCAGCCGTGAAGGGCTACCAATCTCCTACGAGCAGTACTTC
CDR3: CASSREGLPISYEQYF

D: NA
V: TRBV12-3/TRBV12-4
J: TRBJ2-6
size: NA
DNA: TGTGCCACCGGGGACCAGTACTCTGGGGCCAACGTCCTGACTTTC
CDR3: CATGDQYSGANVLTF

D: TRBD2
V: TRBV29-1
J: TRBJ2-1
size: NA
DNA: TGCAACGTGATTGGGACTAGCGGGGGGCGGAGCTCCTACAATGAGCAGTTCTTC
CDR3: CNVIGTSGGRSSYNEQFF

D: NA
V: TRBV29-1
J: TRBJ1-2
size: once
DNA: TGCAGCGTTGGGACCAGGAATGGCTACACCTTC
CDR3: CSVGTRNGYTF

D: NA
V: TRBV7-8
J: TRBJ1-5
size: few
DNA: TGTGCCAGCAGCAGCCTTACAGGGCTAGTTGGGCCCCAGCATTTT
CDR3: CASSSLTGLVGPQHF

D: NA
V: TRBV5-1
J: TRBJ2-3
size: NA
DNA: TGCGCCAGCAGCTATAATGTTTTCACAGATACGCAGTATTTT
CDR3: CASSYNVFTDTQYF

D: TRBD1
V: TRBV20-1
J: TRBJ1-2
size: few
DNA: TGCAGTGCTAGAGCTAGCACAGGGGATGACTATGGCTACACCTTC
CDR3: CSARASTGDDYGYTF

D: TRBD1
V: TRBV7-8
J: TRBJ1-1
size: NA
DNA: TGTGCCAGCAGCCCCGGGACAGGGGGCCGAACTGAAGCTTTCTTT
CDR3: CASSPGTGGRTEAFF

D: TRBD1
V: TRBV9
J: TRBJ1-6
size: NA
DNA: TGTGCCAGCAGCAGGGACAGGGATGGTTCACCCCTCCACTTT
CDR3: CASSRDRDGSPLHF

D: TRBD2
V: TRBV5-1
J: TRBJ2-3
size: NA
DNA: TGCGCCAGCATCTCGGGACTAGCGGGGGGGCTTGGCACAGATACGCAGTATTTT
CDR3: CASISGLAGGLGTDTQYF

D: NA
V: TRBV25-1
J: TRBJ2-7
size: few
DNA: TGTGCCAGCCCTAAGAAGACCTACGAGCAGTACTTC
CDR3: CASPKKTYEQYF

D: NA
V: TRBV18
J: TRBJ1-1
size: NA
DNA: TGTGCCAGCTCCCCCATGCGGGGGCGCGACACTGAAGCTTTCTTT
CDR3: CASSPMRGRDTEAFF

D: NA
V: TRBV20-1
J: TRBJ1-1
size: NA
DNA: TGCAGTGCTAGCCGCCCAGGGAGCACTGAAGCTTTCTTT
CDR3: CSASRPGSTEAFF

D: NA
V: TRBV5-1
J: TRBJ2-6
size: NA
DNA: TGCGCCAGCAGCCGAGGCGAGGTGTCCGGGGCCAACGTCCTGACTTTC
CDR3: CASSRGEVSGANVLTF

D: NA
V: TRBV5-6
J: TRBJ2-1
size: few
DNA: TGTGCCAGCAGCTTGGCGGGCGAGGGATACAATGAGCAGTTCTTC
CDR3: CASSLAGEGYNEQFF

D: NA
V: TRBV19
J: TRBJ1-5
size: many
DNA: TGTGCCAGTAGTATTGGGCCAGGGTCCAATCAGCCCCAGCATTTT
CDR3: CASSIGPGSNQPQHF

D: NA
V: TRBV7-2
J: TRBJ2-7
size: NA
DNA: TGTGCCAGCAGTCCTCGACAAGGCCCCCACGAGCAGTACTTC
CDR3: CASSPRQGPHEQYF

D: TRBD1
V: TRBV20-1
J: TRBJ2-3
size: NA
DNA: TGCAGTGCACTGGACAGGAGTAGCACAGATACGCAGTATTTT
CDR3: CSALDRSSTDTQYF

D: NA
V: TRBV15
J: TRBJ1-2
size: NA
DNA: TGTGCCACCAGCAGAGATCGTCGGGGGAGGTCGTTTGGCTACACCTTC
CDR3: CATSRDRRGRSFGYTF

D: NA
V: TRBV5-1
J: TRBJ2-7
size: many
DNA: TGCGCCAGCAGCTTGTATCCAAACTACGAGCAGTACTTC
CDR3: CASSLYPNYEQYF

D: TRBD2
V: TRBV12-3/TRBV12-4
J: TRBJ2-7
size: many
DNA: TGTGCCAGCAGCCGTCGACTAGCTATCGACGAGCAGTACTTC
CDR3: CASSRRLAIDEQYF

D: NA
V: TRBV29-1
J: TRBJ2-3
size: NA
DNA: TGCAGCTGGGGGACACGGACAGATACGCAGTATTTT
CDR3: CSWGTRTDTQYF

D: TRBD1
V: TRBV5-1
J: TRBJ2-7
size: many
DNA: TGTGCCAGCAGCCTGGGACAGGGATTCTACGAGCAGTACTTC
CDR3: CASSLGQGFYEQYF

D: TRBD1
V: TRBV5-1
J: TRBJ2-3
size: NA
DNA: TGCGCCAGCAGCACCGGGACAGCTAGTAGCACAGATACGCAGTATTTT
CDR3: CASSTGTASSTDTQYF

D: TRBD1
V: TRBV24-1
J: TRBJ2-1
size: NA
DNA: TGTGCCACCAGTGATGGAGCAGGGGGCTTCAGGCACTACAATGAGCAGTTCTTC
CDR3: CATSDGAGGFRHYNEQFF

D: NA
V: TRBV4-1
J: TRBJ2-1
size: many
DNA: TGCGCCAGCAGCCAAGATTCGGGGACGGGCAATGAGCAGTTCTTC
CDR3: CASSQDSGTGNEQFF

D: NA
V: TRBV9
J: TRBJ2-7
size: many
DNA: TGTGCCAGCAGCGTAGGGGGTAACGTCGGCTACGAGCAGTACTTC
CDR3: CASSVGGNVGYEQYF

D: TRBD1
V: TRBV9
J: TRBJ1-4
size: NA
DNA: TGTGCCAGCAGCGTCACAGGGGAGACTAATGAAAAACTGTTTTTT
CDR3: CASSVTGETNEKLFF

D: TRBD1
V: TRBV5-6
J: TRBJ2-1
size: many
DNA: TGTGCCAGCAGCTCCCGGGACAGGGTCTACAATGAGCAGTTCTTC
CDR3: CASSSRDRVYNEQFF

D: TRBD1
V: TRBV6-1
J: TRBJ2-1
size: NA
DNA: TGTGCCAGCAGTGGGGACAGGGGGCTATACAATGAGCAGTTCTTC
CDR3: CASSGDRGLYNEQFF

D: NA
V: TRBV4-2
J: TRBJ1-4
size: NA
DNA: TGTGCCAGCAGCCAAGAGAGTCTATATAATGAAAAACTGTTTTTT
CDR3: CASSQESLYNEKLFF